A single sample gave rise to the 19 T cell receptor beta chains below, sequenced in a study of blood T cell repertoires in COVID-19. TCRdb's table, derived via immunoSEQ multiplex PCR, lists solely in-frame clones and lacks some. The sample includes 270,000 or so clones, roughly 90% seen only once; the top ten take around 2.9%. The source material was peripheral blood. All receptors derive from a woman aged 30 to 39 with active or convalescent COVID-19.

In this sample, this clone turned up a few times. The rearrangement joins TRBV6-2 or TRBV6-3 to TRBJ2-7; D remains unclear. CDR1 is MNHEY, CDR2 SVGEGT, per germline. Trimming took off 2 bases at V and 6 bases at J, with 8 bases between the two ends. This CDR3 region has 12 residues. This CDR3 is CASSYPSLEQYF. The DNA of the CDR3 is TGTGCCAGCAGTTACCCCTCTCTCGAGCAGTACTTC.

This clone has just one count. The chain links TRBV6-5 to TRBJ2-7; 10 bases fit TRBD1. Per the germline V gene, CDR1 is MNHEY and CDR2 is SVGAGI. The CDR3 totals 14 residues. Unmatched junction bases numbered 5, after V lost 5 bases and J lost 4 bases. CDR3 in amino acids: CASSRGQGEYEQYF. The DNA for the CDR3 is TGTGCCAGCAGTCGCGGACAGGGGGAATACGAGCAGTACTTC.

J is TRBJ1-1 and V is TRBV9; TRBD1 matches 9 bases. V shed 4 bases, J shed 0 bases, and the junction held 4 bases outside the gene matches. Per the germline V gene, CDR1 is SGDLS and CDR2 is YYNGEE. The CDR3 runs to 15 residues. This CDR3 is CASSLGTGMNTEAFF. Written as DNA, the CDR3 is TGTGCCAGCAGCCTCGGGACAGGGATGAACACTGAAGCTTTCTTT.

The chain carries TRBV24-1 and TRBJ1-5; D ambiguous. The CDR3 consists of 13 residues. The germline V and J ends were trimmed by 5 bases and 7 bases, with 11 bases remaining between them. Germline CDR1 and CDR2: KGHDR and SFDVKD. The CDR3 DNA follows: TGTGCCACCAGTGGGGAGGGTCCACAGCCCCAGCATTTT. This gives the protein CATSGEGPQPQHF.

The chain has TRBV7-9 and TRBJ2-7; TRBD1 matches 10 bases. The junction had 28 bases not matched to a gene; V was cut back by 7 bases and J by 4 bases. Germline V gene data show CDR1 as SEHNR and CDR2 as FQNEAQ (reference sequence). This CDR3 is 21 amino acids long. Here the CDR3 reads CASTGTGVTSALLTDVYEQYF. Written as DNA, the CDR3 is TGTGCCAGCACCGGGACAGGGGTGACTAGCGCTTTACTTACCGATGTTTACGAGCAGTACTTC.

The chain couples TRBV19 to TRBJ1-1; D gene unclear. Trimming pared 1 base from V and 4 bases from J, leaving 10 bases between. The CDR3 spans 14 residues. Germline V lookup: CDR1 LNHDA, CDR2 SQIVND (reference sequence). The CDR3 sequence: CASSIGGSSTEAFF. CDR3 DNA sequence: TGTGCCAGTAGTATAGGTGGGAGCAGCACTGAAGCTTTCTTT. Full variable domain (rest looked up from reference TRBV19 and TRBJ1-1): DGGITQSPKYLFRKEGQNVTLSCEQNLNHDAMYWYRQDPGQGLRLIYYSQIVNDFQKGDIAEGYSVSREKKESFPLTVTSAQKNPTAFYLCASSIGGSSTEAFFGQGTRLTVV.

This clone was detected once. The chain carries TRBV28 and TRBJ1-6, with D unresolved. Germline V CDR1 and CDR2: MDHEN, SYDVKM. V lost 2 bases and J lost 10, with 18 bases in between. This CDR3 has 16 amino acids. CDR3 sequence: CASSLGLGSLESPLHF. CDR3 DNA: TGTGCCAGCAGTTTAGGGTTGGGCAGTTTAGAGTCACCCCTCCACTTT.

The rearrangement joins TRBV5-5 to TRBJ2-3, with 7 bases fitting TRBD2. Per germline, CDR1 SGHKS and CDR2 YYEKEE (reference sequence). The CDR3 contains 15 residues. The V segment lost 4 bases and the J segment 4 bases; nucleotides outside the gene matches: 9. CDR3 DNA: TGTGCCAGCAGCCCGTGGACTAGTGGAGCAGATACGCAGTATTTT. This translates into CASSPWTSGADTQYF.

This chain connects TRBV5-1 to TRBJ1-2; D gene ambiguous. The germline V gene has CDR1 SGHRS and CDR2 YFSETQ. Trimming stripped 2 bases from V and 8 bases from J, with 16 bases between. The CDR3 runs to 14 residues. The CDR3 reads CASSFGETGSGYTF. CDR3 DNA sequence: TGCGCCAGCAGCTTCGGGGAAACGGGGAGCGGCTACACCTTC.

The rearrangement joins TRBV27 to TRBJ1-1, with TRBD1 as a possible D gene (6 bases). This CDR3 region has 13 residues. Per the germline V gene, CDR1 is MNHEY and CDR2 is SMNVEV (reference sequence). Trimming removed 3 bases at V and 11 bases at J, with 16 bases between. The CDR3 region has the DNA TGTGCCAGCAGTTTTAGGGGGTCCCCGAAGGCTTTCTTT. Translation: CASSFRGSPKAFF.

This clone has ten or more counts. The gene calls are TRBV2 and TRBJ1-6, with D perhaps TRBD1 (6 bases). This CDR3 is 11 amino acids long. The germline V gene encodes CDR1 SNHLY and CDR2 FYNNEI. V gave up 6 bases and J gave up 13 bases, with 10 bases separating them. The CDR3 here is CASRGTTPLHF. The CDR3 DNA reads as TGTGCCAGCAGGGGGACAACTCCCCTCCACTTT.

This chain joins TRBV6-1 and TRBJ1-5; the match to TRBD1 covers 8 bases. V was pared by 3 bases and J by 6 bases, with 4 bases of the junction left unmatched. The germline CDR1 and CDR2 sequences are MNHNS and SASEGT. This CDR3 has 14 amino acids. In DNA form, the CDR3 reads TGTGCCAGCAGTGATGTGACAGGGGTTCAGCCCCAGCATTTT. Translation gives CASSDVTGVQPQHF.

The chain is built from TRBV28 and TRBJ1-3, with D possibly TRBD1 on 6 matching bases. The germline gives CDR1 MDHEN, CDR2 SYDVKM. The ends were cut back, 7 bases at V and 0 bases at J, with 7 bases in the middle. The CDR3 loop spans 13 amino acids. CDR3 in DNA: TGTGCCAGCATGGACAGCTCTGGAAACACCATATATTTT. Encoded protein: CASMDSSGNTIYF.

CDR3 DNA: TGTGCCAGCTCACGAACGATTCAGGGGACAGCGAGCTCTGGAAACACCATATATTTT. It specifies CASSRTIQGTASSGNTIYF. The rearrangement links TRBV18 to TRBJ1-3; 7 nucleotides align to TRBD1. The CDR3 totals 19 residues. Germline V gene lookup returns CDR1 KGHSH and CDR2 LQKENI. Germline trimming cut 4 bases from V and 0 bases from J; bases unmatched to any gene: 15.

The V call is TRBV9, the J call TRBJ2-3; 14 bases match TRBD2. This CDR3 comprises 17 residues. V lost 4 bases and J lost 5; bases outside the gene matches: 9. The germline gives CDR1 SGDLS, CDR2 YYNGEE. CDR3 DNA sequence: TGTGCCAGCAGCCTCTCGACTAGCGGGGGGGCCAAAGATACGCAGTATTTT. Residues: CASSLSTSGGAKDTQYF.

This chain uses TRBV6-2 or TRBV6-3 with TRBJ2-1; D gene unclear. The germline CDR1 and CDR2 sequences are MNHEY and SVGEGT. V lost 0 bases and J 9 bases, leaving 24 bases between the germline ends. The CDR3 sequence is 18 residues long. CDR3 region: CASSYSPQTALLAFEQFF. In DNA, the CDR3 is TGTGCCAGCAGTTACTCCCCCCAGACTGCCCTTCTTGCTTTTGAGCAGTTCTTC.

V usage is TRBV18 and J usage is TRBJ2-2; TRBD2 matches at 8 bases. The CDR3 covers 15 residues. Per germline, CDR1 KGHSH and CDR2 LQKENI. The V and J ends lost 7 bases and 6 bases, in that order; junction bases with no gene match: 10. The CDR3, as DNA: TGTGCCAGCTACCCGGGACTAGGTGCGGCCGGGGAGCTGTTTTTT. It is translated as CASYPGLGAAGELFF.

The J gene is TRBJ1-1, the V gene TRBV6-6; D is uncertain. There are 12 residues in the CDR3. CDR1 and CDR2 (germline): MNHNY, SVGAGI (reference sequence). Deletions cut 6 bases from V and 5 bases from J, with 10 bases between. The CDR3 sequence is CASSPSGTEAFF. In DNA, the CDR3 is TGTGCCAGCAGCCCCAGCGGGACTGAAGCTTTCTTT.

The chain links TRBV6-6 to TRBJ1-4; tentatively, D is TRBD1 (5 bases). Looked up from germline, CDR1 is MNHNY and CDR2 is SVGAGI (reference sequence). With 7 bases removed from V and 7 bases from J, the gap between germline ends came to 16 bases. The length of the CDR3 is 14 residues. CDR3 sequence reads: CASTAGVIAEKLFF. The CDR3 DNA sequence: TGTGCCAGCACCGCGGGGGTCATAGCTGAAAAACTGTTTTTT.